The table lists the clone carrying this TCR beta chain with a few counts. This record comes from a study of blood T cells in healthy people across ages. The authors ran a second PCR of 7 to 11 cycles using a sample-barcoded 5' primer and a J-beta primer mix. MiXCR was run by TCRdb on the 5' RACE reads, yielding one entry per CDR3 protein. The sample shows about 1.8 million distinct CDR3 sequences, around half of them seen only once. This TCR was recovered from a woman aged 40 to 50 in good health. Input material: blood.

In DNA form, the CDR3 reads TGTGCGACAGCTTCGGGGCAGTTGGTTCAGCCCCAGCATTTT. Protein product: CATASGQLVQPQHF. V usage is TRBV10-3 and J usage is TRBJ1-5; D might be TRBD1 (5 bases). From germline, CDR1 is ENHRY and CDR2 SYGVKD. The CDR3 length is 14 residues.